This T cell receptor (beta chain) was captured by sequencing in a study of tumor and adjacent non-tumor tissue in lung cancer. Study in general: Patients comprised 12 adenocarcinoma, a couple of squamous cell carcinoma and 1 small cell lung cancer. Stage I to III disease affected about ten men and roughly 5 women aged about 31 to 85.

Study-level points and caveats: Compared with tumor, normal lung showed significantly lower TCR diversity.

No cell sorting was done before RNA was extracted from the tissue. Germline values: CDR1 SGHAT, CDR2 FQNNGV. This CDR3 contains 14 residues. A modified ARM-PCR protocol with three rounds of nested PCR amplified TCRbeta. TCRdb reanalysed the multiplex PCR reads using MiXCR and keeps one entry per CDR3 protein. This sample has approximately 120,000 distinct CDR3 sequences; 55% to 75% occur once, and the top ten carry 13%. A remark on this clonotype: Its target is unknown. An end of the junction does not agree with germline; a read error may underlie this.

The sequence was collected from a man aged 25 to 45 with non-small cell lung cancer. Material: lung tumor tissue. V gene TRBV11-2 combines with J gene TRBJ1-1; TRBD1 matches at 7 bases. CDR3 DNA sequence: TGTGCCAGCAGCTCGGACAGGATGAATACTGGAGCTTTCTTT. This sequence encodes CASSSDRMNTGAFF.